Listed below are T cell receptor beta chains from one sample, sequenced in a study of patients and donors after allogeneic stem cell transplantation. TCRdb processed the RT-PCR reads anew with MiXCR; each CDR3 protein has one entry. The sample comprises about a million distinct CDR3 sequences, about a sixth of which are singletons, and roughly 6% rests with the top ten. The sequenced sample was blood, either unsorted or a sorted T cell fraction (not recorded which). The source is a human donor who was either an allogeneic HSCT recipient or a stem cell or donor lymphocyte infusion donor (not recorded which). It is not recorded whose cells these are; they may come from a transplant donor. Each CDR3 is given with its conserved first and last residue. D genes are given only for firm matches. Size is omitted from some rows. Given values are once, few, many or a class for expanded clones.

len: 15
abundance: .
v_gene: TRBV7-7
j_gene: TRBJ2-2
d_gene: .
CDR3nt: TGTGCCAGCAGCTTAAACGGAGCGAACACCGGGGAGCTGTTTTTT
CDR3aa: CASSLNGANTGELFF

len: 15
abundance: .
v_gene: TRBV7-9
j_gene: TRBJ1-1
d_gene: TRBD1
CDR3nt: TGTGCCAGCAGCTTATCGGGACAGGGGGCCACTGAAGCTTTCTTT
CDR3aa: CASSLSGQGATEAFF

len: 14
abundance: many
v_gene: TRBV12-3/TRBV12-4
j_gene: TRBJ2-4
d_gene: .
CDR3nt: TGTGCCAGCAGTTTACGCCCGGAGGGTGACATTCAGTACTTC
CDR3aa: CASSLRPEGDIQYF

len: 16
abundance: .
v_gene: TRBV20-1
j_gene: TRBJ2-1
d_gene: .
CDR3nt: TGCAGTGCTACCTCTAGAACACCCTTCCCTTACAATGAGCAGTTCTTC
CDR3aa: CSATSRTPFPYNEQFF

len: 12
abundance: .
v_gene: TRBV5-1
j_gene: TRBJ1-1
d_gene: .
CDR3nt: TGCGCCAGCGCGGAATTGAACACTGAAGCTTTCTTT
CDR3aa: CASAELNTEAFF

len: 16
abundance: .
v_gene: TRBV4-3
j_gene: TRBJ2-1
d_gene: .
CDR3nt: TGCGCCAGCAGCACGCGCTCCGGCAGGGTTGGGAATGAGCAGTTCTTC
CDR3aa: CASSTRSGRVGNEQFF

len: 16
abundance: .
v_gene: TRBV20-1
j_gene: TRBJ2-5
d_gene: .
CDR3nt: TGCAGTGCTAGAGAACCGGCGGGGGCCTACCAAGAGACCCAGTACTTC
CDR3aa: CSAREPAGAYQETQYF

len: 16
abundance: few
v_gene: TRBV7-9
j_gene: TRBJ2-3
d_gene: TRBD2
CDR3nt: TGTGCCAGCAGCCCTATAGCGGGGGGCGGGACAGATACGCAGTATTTT
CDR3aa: CASSPIAGGGTDTQYF

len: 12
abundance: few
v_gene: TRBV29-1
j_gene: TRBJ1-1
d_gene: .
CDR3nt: TGCAGCGTTGAAGCGTATCTCGGGGAAGCTTTCTTT
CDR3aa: CSVEAYLGEAFF

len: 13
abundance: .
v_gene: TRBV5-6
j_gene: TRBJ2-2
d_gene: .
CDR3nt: TGTGCCACAAAGGGACCGAACACCGGGGAGCTGTTTTTT
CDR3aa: CATKGPNTGELFF

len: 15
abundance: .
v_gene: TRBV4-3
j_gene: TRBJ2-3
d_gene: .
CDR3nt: TGCGCCAGCAGCCAAGATACGGGGGTAACAGATACGCAGTATTTT
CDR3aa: CASSQDTGVTDTQYF

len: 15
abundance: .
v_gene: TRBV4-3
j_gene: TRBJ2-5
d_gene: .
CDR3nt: TGCGCCAGCAGCCAAGAAGGAGGGCAGGGTTATTCCCAGTACTTC
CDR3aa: CASSQEGGQGYSQYF

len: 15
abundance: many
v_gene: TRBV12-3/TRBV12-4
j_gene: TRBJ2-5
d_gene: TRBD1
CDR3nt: TGTGCCAGCAGGTTACGGGACAGGGAAATAGAGACCCAGTACTTC
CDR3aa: CASRLRDREIETQYF

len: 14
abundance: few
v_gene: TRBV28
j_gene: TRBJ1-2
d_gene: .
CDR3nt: TGTGCCAGCGCGTCGGACAGCTTCCTCTATGGCTACACCTTC
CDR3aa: CASASDSFLYGYTF

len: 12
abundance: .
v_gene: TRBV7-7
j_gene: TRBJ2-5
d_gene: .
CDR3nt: TGTGCCAGCAGCCCGGGTTCAGAGACCCAGTACTTC
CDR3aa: CASSPGSETQYF

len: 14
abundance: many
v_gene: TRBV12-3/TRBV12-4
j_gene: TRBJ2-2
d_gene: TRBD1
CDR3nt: TGTGCCAGCAGTACTCGGACAGGCGGCGGGGAGCTGTTTTTT
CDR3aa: CASSTRTGGGELFF

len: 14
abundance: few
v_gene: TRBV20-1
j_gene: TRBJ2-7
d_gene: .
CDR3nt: TGCAGTGCTAGAGATTGGAGGAGCTCCTACGAGCAGTACTTC
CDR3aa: CSARDWRSSYEQYF

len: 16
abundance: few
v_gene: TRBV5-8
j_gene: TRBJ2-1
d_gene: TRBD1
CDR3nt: TGTGCCAGCAGCTCCCGGGGACAGGGATCCCTCAATGAGCAGTTCTTC
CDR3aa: CASSSRGQGSLNEQFF

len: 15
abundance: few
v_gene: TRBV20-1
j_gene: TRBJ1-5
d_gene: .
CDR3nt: TGCAGTGCTACAACCCCCGGGACGAAAAATCAGCCCCAGCATTTT
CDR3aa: CSATTPGTKNQPQHF

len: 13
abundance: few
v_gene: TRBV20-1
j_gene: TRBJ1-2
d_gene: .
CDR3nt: TGCAGTGCCTACAGGGACTCCAACTATGGCTACACCTTC
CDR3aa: CSAYRDSNYGYTF

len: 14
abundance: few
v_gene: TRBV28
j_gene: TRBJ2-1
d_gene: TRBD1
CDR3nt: TGTGCCAGCAGTTTCGACAGGGGGCAAGATGAGCAGTTCTTC
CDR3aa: CASSFDRGQDEQFF

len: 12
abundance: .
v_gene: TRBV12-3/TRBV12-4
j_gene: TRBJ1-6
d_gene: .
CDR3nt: TGTGCCAGCAGGATGACAGATTCACCCCTCCACTTT
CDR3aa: CASRMTDSPLHF

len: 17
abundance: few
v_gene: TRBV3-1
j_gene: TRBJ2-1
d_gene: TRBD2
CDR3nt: TGTGCCAGCAGCCAAGACTTTTCTAGCGGGAGTGTTAATGAGCAGTTCTTC
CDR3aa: CASSQDFSSGSVNEQFF

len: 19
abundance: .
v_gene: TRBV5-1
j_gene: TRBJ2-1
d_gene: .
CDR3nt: TGCGCCAGCAGCTTGGCCTCTCACAGCGGCGACAGCTCCTACAATGAGCAGTTCTTC
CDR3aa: CASSLASHSGDSSYNEQFF

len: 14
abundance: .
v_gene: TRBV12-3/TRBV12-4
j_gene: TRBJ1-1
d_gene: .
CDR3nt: TGTGCCAGCAGTTTTAGGAAGGGGGTGACTGAAGCTTTCTTT
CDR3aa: CASSFRKGVTEAFF

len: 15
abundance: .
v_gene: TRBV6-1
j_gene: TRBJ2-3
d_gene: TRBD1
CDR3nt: TGTGCCAGCAACTCCCCCCGGACAGGGACAGATACGCAGTATTTT
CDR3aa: CASNSPRTGTDTQYF

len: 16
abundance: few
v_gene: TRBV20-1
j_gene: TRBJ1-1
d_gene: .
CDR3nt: TGCAGTGCTAGAGAAGTCCGGGCCCGATTCGACACTGAAGCTTTCTTT
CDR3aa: CSAREVRARFDTEAFF

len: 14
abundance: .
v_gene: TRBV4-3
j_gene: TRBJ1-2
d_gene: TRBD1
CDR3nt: TGCGCCAGCAGCCAAGATGACAGGGGTGGTGGCTACACCTTC
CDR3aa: CASSQDDRGGGYTF